This is a list of T cell receptor beta chains from one sample in a study of blood T cell repertoires in COVID-19. Method: immunoSEQ multiplex PCR; TCRdb's copy keeps in-frame clones and lacks some. The sample has some 250,000 clones, 70% to 90% seen once. The sequencing sample was made of peripheral blood. Receptors originate from a woman aged 25 to 39 with COVID-19, enrolled during active disease. Each CDR3 is given with its conserved first and last residue. A D gene is named only where the DNA matches it firmly. Some rows mark clone size as missing; the rest say once, few, many or name a class of expanded clone.

D gene: NA; J gene: TRBJ2-7; V gene: TRBV28; clone size: once; CDR3 protein: CASRPGRTGTEQYF; CDR3 DNA: TGTGCCAGCAGACCAGGACGGACGGGAACCGAGCAGTACTTC
D gene: NA; J gene: TRBJ2-2; V gene: TRBV14; clone size: NA; CDR3 protein: CASSQPGRPRGTGELFF; CDR3 DNA: TGTGCCAGCAGCCAACCGGGGAGACCCCGAGGAACCGGGGAGCTGTTTTTT
D gene: NA; J gene: TRBJ1-1; V gene: TRBV5-4; clone size: NA; CDR3 protein: CASSKGGGGTEAFF; CDR3 DNA: TGTGCCAGCAGCAAGGGGGGGGGAGGAACTGAAGCTTTCTTT
D gene: TRBD1; J gene: TRBJ1-2; V gene: TRBV5-5; clone size: NA; CDR3 protein: CASSKGTGPQGYGYTF; CDR3 DNA: TGTGCCAGCAGCAAGGGGACAGGACCCCAAGGGTATGGCTACACCTTC
D gene: NA; J gene: TRBJ1-6; V gene: TRBV4-1; clone size: NA; CDR3 protein: CASSPGGAFINSPLHF; CDR3 DNA: TGCGCCAGCAGCCCTGGGGGGGCGTTTATCAATTCACCCCTCCACTTT
D gene: NA; J gene: TRBJ1-1; V gene: TRBV19; clone size: NA; CDR3 protein: CASNPGMNTEAFF; CDR3 DNA: TGTGCCAGTAATCCAGGTATGAACACTGAAGCTTTCTTT
D gene: TRBD2; J gene: TRBJ2-5; V gene: TRBV5-4; clone size: NA; CDR3 protein: CASSLESGGFGTQYF; CDR3 DNA: TGTGCCAGCAGCTTGGAAAGCGGGGGGTTCGGGACCCAGTACTTC
D gene: TRBD1; J gene: TRBJ2-1; V gene: TRBV18; clone size: NA; CDR3 protein: CASSPKFRQGGNNEQFF; CDR3 DNA: TGTGCCAGCTCACCCAAATTCAGACAGGGGGGGAACAATGAGCAGTTCTTC
D gene: NA; J gene: TRBJ1-1; V gene: TRBV4-1; clone size: NA; CDR3 protein: CASSPRGPNTEAFF; CDR3 DNA: TGCGCCAGCAGCCCGCGGGGACCTAACACTGAAGCTTTCTTT
D gene: NA; J gene: TRBJ2-2; V gene: TRBV6-5; clone size: NA; CDR3 protein: CASNLPGTGELFF; CDR3 DNA: TGTGCCAGCAACCTCCCGGGCACCGGGGAGCTGTTTTTT
D gene: NA; J gene: TRBJ2-1; V gene: TRBV5-1; clone size: NA; CDR3 protein: CASSYDGGSSYNEQFF; CDR3 DNA: TGCGCCAGCAGCTATGATGGGGGGAGCTCCTACAATGAGCAGTTCTTC
D gene: TRBD1; J gene: TRBJ2-7; V gene: TRBV18; clone size: NA; CDR3 protein: CASSPLITPSTGAYEQYF; CDR3 DNA: TGTGCCAGCTCACCTTTGATTACCCCCTCGACAGGGGCATACGAGCAGTACTTC
D gene: TRBD1; J gene: TRBJ1-3; V gene: TRBV7-9; clone size: NA; CDR3 protein: CASSLARAGGSSGNTIYF; CDR3 DNA: TGTGCCAGCAGCTTAGCAAGGGCAGGGGGGAGCTCTGGAAACACCATATATTTT
D gene: NA; J gene: TRBJ1-3; V gene: TRBV6-1; clone size: NA; CDR3 protein: CASSVGPGVSWGSGNTIYF; CDR3 DNA: TGTGCCAGCAGTGTCGGTCCGGGGGTAAGTTGGGGGTCTGGAAACACCATATATTTT
D gene: NA; J gene: TRBJ2-3; V gene: TRBV6-5; clone size: once; CDR3 protein: CASSYSRGIRDTQYF; CDR3 DNA: TGTGCCAGCAGTTACTCTCGGGGGATAAGAGATACGCAGTATTTT
D gene: NA; J gene: TRBJ2-7; V gene: TRBV27; clone size: NA; CDR3 protein: CASSLSSRDEQYF; CDR3 DNA: TGTGCCAGCAGTTTATCTTCCCGGGACGAGCAGTACTTC
D gene: NA; J gene: TRBJ1-2; V gene: TRBV5-1; clone size: NA; CDR3 protein: CASSFDRLNYGYTF; CDR3 DNA: TGCGCCAGCAGCTTTGACAGGCTGAACTATGGCTACACCTTC
D gene: NA; J gene: TRBJ1-4; V gene: TRBV19; clone size: NA; CDR3 protein: CASSTPSTGSLNEKLFF; CDR3 DNA: TGTGCCAGTAGTACCCCTTCGACAGGTTCCCTTAATGAAAAACTGTTTTTT
D gene: NA; J gene: TRBJ1-2; V gene: TRBV19; clone size: NA; CDR3 protein: CASRDASRGYTF; CDR3 DNA: TGTGCCAGTAGGGATGCTAGTCGCGGCTACACCTTC
D gene: NA; J gene: TRBJ2-3; V gene: TRBV5-5; clone size: NA; CDR3 protein: CASSRVIRGATDTQYF; CDR3 DNA: TGTGCCAGCAGCCGCGTGATCCGGGGGGCCACAGATACGCAGTATTTT
D gene: TRBD1; J gene: TRBJ2-5; V gene: TRBV5-1; clone size: NA; CDR3 protein: CASSQTGGETQYF; CDR3 DNA: TGCGCCAGCAGCCAGACAGGGGGGGAGACCCAGTACTTC
D gene: NA; J gene: TRBJ2-2; V gene: TRBV19; clone size: NA; CDR3 protein: CASSNTGAGELFF; CDR3 DNA: TGTGCCAGTAGTAACACGGGGGCCGGGGAGCTGTTTTTT